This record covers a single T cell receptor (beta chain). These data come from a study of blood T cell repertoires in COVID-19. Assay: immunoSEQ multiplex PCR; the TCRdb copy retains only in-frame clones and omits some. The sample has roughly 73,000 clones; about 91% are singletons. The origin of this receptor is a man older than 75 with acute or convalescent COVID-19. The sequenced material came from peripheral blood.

The CDR3 sequence is CASSEILASADTQYF. In DNA, the CDR3 is TGTGCCAGCAGTGAAATCCTAGCATCAGCAGATACGCAGTATTTT. V usage is TRBV2 and J usage is TRBJ2-3; a weak D match, TRBD2 (5 bases). The V gene lost 2 bases and the J gene lost 4 bases, with 13 bases spanning the gap. The germline V gene has CDR1 SNHLY and CDR2 FYNNEI. CDR3 length: 15 amino acids. The full variable domain, its missing parts supplied by reference TRBV2 and TRBJ2-3, is EPEVTQTPSHQVTQMGQEVILRCVPISNHLYFYWYRQILGQKVEFLVSFYNNEISEKSEIFDDQFSVERPDGSNFTLKIRSTKLEDSAMYFCASSEILASADTQYFGPGTRLTVL.